The 26 T cell receptor beta chains presented below share a single source sample, sequenced in a study of neoadjuvant nivolumab and ipilimumab in lung cancer. Sequencing was performed with immunoSEQ multiplex PCR; in TCRdb, only in-frame clones are kept and a portion is missing. The sample has tens of thousands of clones; roughly nine tenths are singletons. Here the sequenced sample was peripheral blood, taken before neoadjuvant nivolumab, alone or with ipilimumab. The receptors shown here come from an adult with non-small cell lung cancer.

The V gene is TRBV29-1, the J gene TRBJ2-2, with D perhaps TRBD2 (6 bases). CDR1 and CDR2 from the germline V gene are SQVTM and ANQGSEA. This CDR3 is built from 16 residues. The V end lost 0 bases, the J end lost 2 bases, and 13 bases lay between the germline ends. CDR3 sequence: CSVEDRRVGNTGELFF. The CDR3 DNA follows: TGCAGCGTTGAAGATCGGAGGGTGGGCAACACCGGGGAGCTGTTTTTT.

This clone was recorded a few times. The rearrangement uses TRBV9 and TRBJ1-3, with unresolved D. With 0 bases removed from V and 4 bases from J, the gap between germline ends came to 5 bases. Germline lookup yields CDR1 SGDLS and CDR2 YYNGEE. The CDR3 contains 13 residues. The CDR3 bases are TGTGCCAGCAGCGTAGACGAGGGAAACACCATATATTTT. This encodes CASSVDEGNTIYF.

This clone was observed a handful of times. The genes are TRBV6-6 and TRBJ1-5; 7 nucleotides line up with TRBD1. Germline V lookup: CDR1 MNHNY, CDR2 SVGAGI (reference sequence). The junction had 6 bases not matched to a gene; V was cut back by 5 bases and J by 5 bases. This CDR3 spans 14 amino acids. CDR3 coding DNA: TGTGCCAGCAGTACGACAGGGATTGATCAGCCCCAGCATTTT. It yields the protein CASSTTGIDQPQHF.

This chain uses TRBV7-6 with TRBJ2-1; 15 nucleotides line up with TRBD2. The CDR3 covers 17 residues. After removal of 4 bases from V and 8 bases from J, the junction contained 9 bases not matched to a gene. The V gene's germline CDR1 is SGHVS and CDR2 FNYEAQ. The CDR3 DNA reads as TGTGCCAGCAGCTCAGGACTAGCGGGAGGGCCGGGGCATGAGCAGTTCTTC. Its protein product is CASSSGLAGGPGHEQFF.

The chain couples TRBV7-6 to TRBJ2-5; 8 positions agree with TRBD1. Germline-derived CDR1 and CDR2 are SGHVS and FNYEAQ. V shed 5 bases and J 10 bases; nucleotides not matched to a gene: 12. The CDR3 has 14 amino acids. CDR3 residues: CASSDGQGGRLQYF. Here the CDR3 DNA reads TGTGCCAGCAGCGACGGACAGGGAGGTCGGCTCCAGTACTTC.

The chain recombines TRBV30 with TRBJ1-5; 8 nucleotides agree with TRBD1. The CDR3 has 13 amino acids. The ends lost 5 bases at V and 5 bases at J; junction bases unmatched: 5. Germline-derived CDR1 and CDR2 are GTSNPN and SVGIG (reference sequence). CDR3 coding DNA: TGTGCCTGGGGACAGGGTGTCGATCAGCCCCAGCATTTT. It encodes CAWGQGVDQPQHF.

The rearrangement links TRBV30 to TRBJ1-4; D call uncertain. CDR1 is GTSNPN, CDR2 SVGIG, per germline (reference sequence). Trimming cost V 0 bases and J 5 bases, with 13 bases left between them. CDR3 length: 15 residues. The CDR3, as DNA: TGTGCCTGGAGTGTACTTGGACGGGAGAATGAAAAACTGTTTTTT. It is translated as CAWSVLGRENEKLFF.

The J gene is TRBJ2-4, the V gene TRBV11-2; 8 bases agree with TRBD1. The CDR3 has 13 residues. V gave up 2 bases and J gave up 6 bases; unmatched junction bases: 0. CDR1 and CDR2 from the germline V gene are SGHAT and FQNNGV. CDR3 sequence: CASSLQGANIQYF. For the CDR3, the DNA is TGTGCCAGCAGCTTACAGGGGGCAAACATTCAGTACTTC.

The V call is TRBV9, the J call TRBJ1-2; unclear D gene. CDR1 and CDR2 from the germline V gene are SGDLS and YYNGEE. The V end was cut by 3 bases, the J end by 3 bases, with 12 bases between. The CDR3 consists of 14 residues. CDR3 nucleotides: TGTGCCAGCAGCGGTAGGGCAGACTACTATGGCTACACCTTC. It encodes CASSGRADYYGYTF.

The chain combines TRBV7-8 with TRBJ1-1; D gene unclear. This CDR3 contains 17 residues. The V gene's germline CDR1 is SGHVS and CDR2 FQNEAQ. The V end lost 1 base, the J end lost 4 bases, and 19 bases lay between the germline ends. The CDR3: CASSLVFPGAIPTEAFF. Written as DNA, the CDR3 is TGTGCCAGCAGCTTAGTGTTCCCAGGAGCCATTCCCACTGAAGCTTTCTTT.

The rearrangement uses TRBV4-2 and TRBJ1-4; D possibly corresponds to TRBD1 (5 bases). Germline values: CDR1 LGHNA, CDR2 YNFKEQ. This CDR3 contains 15 residues. Trimming stripped 2 bases from V and 7 bases from J, with 14 bases between. The CDR3: CASSQWTNGGEKLFF. The DNA of the CDR3 is TGTGCCAGCAGCCAATGGACTAACGGGGGTGAAAAACTGTTTTTT.

This sequence joins TRBV5-1 and TRBJ2-7, with 7 bases identical to TRBD1. Germline V gene lookup returns CDR1 SGHRS and CDR2 YFSETQ. Unmatched junction bases numbered 7, after V lost 0 bases and J lost 7 bases. The CDR3 consists of 14 residues. CDR3 amino acids: CASSLGDRFTEQYF. CDR3 in DNA: TGCGCCAGCAGCTTGGGGGACAGATTTACTGAGCAGTACTTC.

This chain uses TRBV19 with TRBJ1-4; D may be TRBD1 (6 bases). CDR1 LNHDA and CDR2 SQIVND come from the germline V gene (reference sequence). This CDR3 spans 14 amino acids. V was clipped by 7 bases and J by 8 bases, with 17 bases between them. CDR3 sequence (DNA): TGTGCCAGTACCCCGGGGGCAGGGGAAGAAAAACTGTTTTTT. Its protein product is CASTPGAGEEKLFF.

The chain employs TRBV25-1 and TRBJ1-2; D remains unclear. V was clipped by 3 bases and J by 2 bases, with 7 bases between them. This CDR3 contains 13 residues. CDR1 and CDR2 (germline): MGHDK, SYGVNS. The CDR3 DNA reads as TGTGCCAGCAGTGATCCAGGAAACTATGGCTACACCTTC. Translated: CASSDPGNYGYTF.

This chain connects TRBV15 to TRBJ2-1, with 11 bases identical to TRBD2. The CDR3 runs to 15 residues. Germline V gene data show CDR1 as LNHNV and CDR2 as YYDKDF (reference sequence). J was trimmed by 2 bases and V by 3 bases; bases with no gene match: 0. The CDR3 sequence is CATSRGLAAYNEQFF. CDR3 DNA sequence: TGTGCCACCAGCAGGGGACTAGCGGCCTACAATGAGCAGTTCTTC.

The V call is TRBV7-2, the J call TRBJ1-1; TRBD1 aligns across 7 bases. CDR3 length equals 14 residues. J lost 7 bases, V lost 4 bases, and 9 bases had no gene match. The germline CDR1 and CDR2 sequences are SGHTA and FQGNSA. CDR3 loop: CASSYGQDEVEAFF. The CDR3 nucleotides read TGTGCCAGCAGCTACGGACAGGACGAGGTTGAAGCTTTCTTT.

J is TRBJ1-4 and V is TRBV4-1, with no clear D. The CDR3 sequence is 14 residues long. V lost 0 bases and J 4 bases, leaving 6 bases between the germline ends. Germline assignment: CDR1 MGHRA and CDR2 YSYEKL. Here the CDR3 reads CASSQERSNEKLFF. As DNA, the CDR3 is TGCGCCAGCAGCCAAGAACGGAGTAATGAAAAACTGTTTTTT.

The gene calls are TRBV29-1 and TRBJ2-1; TRBD2 agrees at 9 bases. CDR1 is SQVTM and CDR2 is ANQGSEA in the germline V gene. The CDR3 runs 13 residues. Trimming at V came to 4 bases and at J to 7 bases, leaving 5 bases not matched to a gene. CDR3 DNA: TGCAGCGTTGCTCGAGCGGGAGGAAATGAGCAGTTCTTC. Translated, it gives CSVARAGGNEQFF.

This clone was picked up one time. The chain couples TRBV2 to TRBJ2-5, with TRBD2 identical over 9 bases. Germline assignment: CDR1 SNHLY and CDR2 FYNNEI. CDR3 length: 16 residues. V lost 3 bases and J lost 5; bases outside the gene matches: 10. CDR3 sequence (DNA): TGTGCCAGCAGTGAGCCTTTAGCGGGAGCGGAGGAGACCCAGTACTTC. It codes for CASSEPLAGAEETQYF.

The chain employs TRBV28 and TRBJ2-7, with TRBD2 matching over 11 bases. The V gene's germline CDR1 is MDHEN and CDR2 SYDVKM. V gave up 7 bases and J gave up 7 bases; unmatched junction bases: 12. The CDR3 totals 15 residues. In DNA form, the CDR3 reads TGTGCCAGCACCCTGGGGATAGCGGGAGGGTGGGAGCAGTACTTC. The encoded protein is CASTLGIAGGWEQYF.

V and J are TRBV6-6 and TRBJ2-7, with 9 bases matching TRBD1. CDR1 is MNHNY and CDR2 is SVGAGI in the germline V gene (reference sequence). Germline trimming cut 6 bases from V and 2 bases from J; bases unmatched to any gene: 2. The CDR3 totals 13 residues. This chain's CDR3 is CASSRDRAYEQYF. The DNA of the CDR3 is TGTGCCAGCAGCAGGGACAGGGCCTACGAGCAGTACTTC.

The chain is built from TRBV9 and TRBJ2-2, with 8 bases fitting TRBD2. The V segment lost 0 bases and the J segment 6 bases; nucleotides outside the gene matches: 4. This CDR3 has 15 residues. From germline, CDR1 is SGDLS and CDR2 YYNGEE. Here the CDR3 DNA reads TGTGCCAGCAGCGTAGCGGGAGGGCAAGCCGGGGAGCTGTTTTTT. This codes for CASSVAGGQAGELFF.

This clone was picked up a small number of times. This sequence joins TRBV7-9 and TRBJ1-1; perhaps TRBD1 as D (5 bases). The CDR3 extends over 14 amino acids. Deletions cut 5 bases from V and 6 bases from J, with 16 bases between. Germline CDR1 and CDR2: SEHNR and FQNEAQ (reference sequence). This chain's CDR3 is CASSPALREPEAFF. CDR3 nucleotide sequence: TGTGCCAGCAGCCCGGCCCTCAGGGAGCCTGAAGCTTTCTTT.

This clone was seen a few times. This sequence joins TRBV6-1 and TRBJ2-7, with 8 bases identical to TRBD1. CDR1 and CDR2 (germline): MNHNS, SASEGT. The J segment lost 2 bases and the V segment lost 8 bases, leaving 8 bases of the junction unmatched. This CDR3 contains 14 residues. As DNA, the CDR3 is TGTGCCAGCCACAGGGGGGCAGGGGCCTACGAGCAGTACTTC. Translating gives CASHRGAGAYEQYF.

This chain uses TRBV5-1 with TRBJ2-7; TRBD1 matches at 8 bases. The CDR3 has 15 amino acids. V lost 6 bases to trimming and J lost 4 bases; unmatched junction nucleotides: 12. Germline CDR1 reads SGHRS; CDR2 reads YFSETQ. The CDR3 DNA reads as TGCGCCAGCATCCCTCCCGGACAGGGCCCATACGAGCAGTACTTC. Translating gives CASIPPGQGPYEQYF. The entire variable domain, with the rest obtained from reference TRBV5-1 and TRBJ2-7, is as follows: KAGVTQTPRYLIKTRGQQVTLSCSPISGHRSVSWYQQTPGQGLQFLFEYFSETQRNKGNFPGRFSGRQFSNSRSEMNVSTLELGDSALYLCASIPPGQGPYEQYFGPGTRLTVT.

The rearrangement uses TRBV6-1 and TRBJ2-7; TRBD2 matches at 9 bases. After removal of 5 bases from V and 2 bases from J, the junction contained 7 bases not matched to a gene. The CDR3 has 15 residues. The V gene's germline CDR1 is MNHNS and CDR2 SASEGT. This CDR3 is CASSSGVAGAYEQYF. The CDR3 nucleotides are TGTGCCAGCAGTTCCGGGGTAGCGGGGGCCTACGAGCAGTACTTC.